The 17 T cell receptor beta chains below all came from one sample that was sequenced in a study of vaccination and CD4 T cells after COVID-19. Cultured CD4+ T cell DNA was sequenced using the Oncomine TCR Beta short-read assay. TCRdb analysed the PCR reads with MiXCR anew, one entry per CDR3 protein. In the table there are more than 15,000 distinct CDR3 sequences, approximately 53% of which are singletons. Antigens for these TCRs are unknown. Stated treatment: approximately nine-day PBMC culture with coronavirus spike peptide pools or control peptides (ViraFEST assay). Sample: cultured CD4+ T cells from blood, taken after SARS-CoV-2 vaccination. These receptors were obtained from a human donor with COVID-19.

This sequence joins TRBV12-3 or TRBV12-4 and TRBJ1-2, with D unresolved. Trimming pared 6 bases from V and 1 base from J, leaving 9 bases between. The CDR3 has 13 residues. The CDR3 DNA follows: TGTGCCAGCAGCCCGGCCCGTAACTATGGCTACACCTTC. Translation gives CASSPARNYGYTF.

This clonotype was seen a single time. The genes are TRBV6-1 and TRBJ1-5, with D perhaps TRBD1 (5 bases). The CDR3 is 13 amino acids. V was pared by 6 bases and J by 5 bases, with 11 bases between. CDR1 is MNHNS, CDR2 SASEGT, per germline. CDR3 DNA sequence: TGTGCCAGCAGCTCCGGCAGGGATCAGCCCCAGCATTTT. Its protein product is CASSSGRDQPQHF.

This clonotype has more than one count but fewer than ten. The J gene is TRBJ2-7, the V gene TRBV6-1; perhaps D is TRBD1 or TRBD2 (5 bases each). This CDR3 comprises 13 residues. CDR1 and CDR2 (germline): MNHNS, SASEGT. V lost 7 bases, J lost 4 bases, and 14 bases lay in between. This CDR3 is CASTQGWGYEQYF. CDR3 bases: TGTGCCAGCACCCAAGGATGGGGGTACGAGCAGTACTTC.

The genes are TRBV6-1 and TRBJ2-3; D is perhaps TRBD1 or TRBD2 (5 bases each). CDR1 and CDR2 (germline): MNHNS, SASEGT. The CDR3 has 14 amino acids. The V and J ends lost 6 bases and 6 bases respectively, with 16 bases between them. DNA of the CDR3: TGTGCCAGCAGCGACGTGGGGCGCGGGGATACGCAGTATTTT. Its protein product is CASSDVGRGDTQYF.

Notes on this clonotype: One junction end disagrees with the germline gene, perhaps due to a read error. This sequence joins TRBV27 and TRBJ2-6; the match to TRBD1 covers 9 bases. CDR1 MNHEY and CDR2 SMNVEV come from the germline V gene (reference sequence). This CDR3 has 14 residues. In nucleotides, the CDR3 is TGCGCCAGCAGTTTCTTGGGACAGGGCGGCGTCCTGACTTTC. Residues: CASSFLGQGGVLTF.

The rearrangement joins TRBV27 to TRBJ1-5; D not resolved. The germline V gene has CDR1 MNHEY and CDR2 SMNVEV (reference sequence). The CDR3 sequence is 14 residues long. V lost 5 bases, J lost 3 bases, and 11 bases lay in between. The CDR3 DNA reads TGTGCCAGCAGTCCACTGGGGTCCAATCAGCCCCAGCATTTT. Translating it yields CASSPLGSNQPQHF.

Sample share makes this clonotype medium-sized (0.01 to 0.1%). CDR3 in amino acids: CASRRMTGYYGYTF. In nucleotides, the CDR3 is TGTGCCAGCAGGAGAATGACAGGGTACTATGGCTACACCTTC. This chain joins TRBV6-1 and TRBJ1-2, with 7 bases fitting TRBD1. The CDR3 is made up of 14 amino acids. The trim removed 6 bases at V and 3 bases at J, leaving 7 bases unmatched. Per the germline V gene, CDR1 is MNHNS and CDR2 is SASEGT.

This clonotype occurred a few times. The CDR3 protein is CASSLVGGYTGELFF. The CDR3 nucleotides read TGTGCCAGCAGTTTGGTGGGGGGATACACCGGGGAGCTGTTTTTT. The genes are TRBV27 and TRBJ2-2, with D possibly being TRBD2 (6 bases). The V end lost 3 bases, the J end lost 3 bases, and 11 bases lay between the germline ends. Germline V lookup: CDR1 MNHEY, CDR2 SMNVEV (reference sequence). This CDR3 is built from 15 residues.

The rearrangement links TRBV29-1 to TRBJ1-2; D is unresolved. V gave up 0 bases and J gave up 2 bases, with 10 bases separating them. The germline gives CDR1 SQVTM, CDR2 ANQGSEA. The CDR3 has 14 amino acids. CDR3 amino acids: CSVEDPPGNYGYTF. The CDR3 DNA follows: TGCAGCGTTGAAGACCCCCCCGGAAACTATGGCTACACCTTC.

The CDR3 sequence: CASSLDLGLNTEAFF. Here the CDR3 DNA reads TGCGCCAGCAGCTTGGATTTGGGCTTGAACACTGAAGCTTTCTTT. The chain joins TRBV5-1 to TRBJ1-1; D not resolved. The V end was cut by 0 bases, the J end by 0 bases, with 9 bases between. Germline-derived CDR1 and CDR2 are SGHRS and YFSETQ. CDR3 length: 15 residues. The full variable domain, its missing parts supplied by reference TRBV5-1 and TRBJ1-1, is KAGVTQTPRYLIKTRGQQVTLSCSPISGHRSVSWYQQTPGQGLQFLFEYFSETQRNKGNFPGRFSGRQFSNSRSEMNVSTLELGDSALYLCASSLDLGLNTEAFFGQGTRLTVV.

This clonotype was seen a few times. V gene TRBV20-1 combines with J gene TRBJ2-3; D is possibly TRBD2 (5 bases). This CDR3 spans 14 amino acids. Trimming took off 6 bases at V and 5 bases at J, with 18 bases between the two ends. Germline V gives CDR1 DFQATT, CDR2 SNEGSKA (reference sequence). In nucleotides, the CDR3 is TGCAGTGCCCCCCCCAGGAGTGGAGGAGATACGCAGTATTTT. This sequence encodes CSAPPRSGGDTQYF.

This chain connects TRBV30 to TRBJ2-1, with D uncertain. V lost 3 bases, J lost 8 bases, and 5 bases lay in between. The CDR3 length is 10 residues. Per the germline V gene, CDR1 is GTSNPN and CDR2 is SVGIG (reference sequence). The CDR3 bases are TGTGCCTGGAGGAATTATGAGCAGTTCTTC. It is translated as CAWRNYEQFF.

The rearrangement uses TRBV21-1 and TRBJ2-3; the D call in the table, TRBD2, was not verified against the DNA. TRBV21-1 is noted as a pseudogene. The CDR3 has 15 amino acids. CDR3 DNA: TGTGCCAGCAGCAAAGTGGTGGGCCCCGGAGATACGCAGTATTTT. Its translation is CASSKVVGPGDTQYF.

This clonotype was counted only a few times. CDR3 sequence: CASSLAVTGETQYF. DNA of the CDR3: TGTGCCAGCAGCTTAGCAGTCACCGGGGAGACCCAGTACTTC. The chain carries TRBV7-9 and TRBJ2-5; unclear D gene. Germline CDR1 SEHNR, CDR2 FQNEAQ (reference sequence). The CDR3 totals 14 residues. Trimming pared 0 bases from V and 5 bases from J, leaving 10 bases between.

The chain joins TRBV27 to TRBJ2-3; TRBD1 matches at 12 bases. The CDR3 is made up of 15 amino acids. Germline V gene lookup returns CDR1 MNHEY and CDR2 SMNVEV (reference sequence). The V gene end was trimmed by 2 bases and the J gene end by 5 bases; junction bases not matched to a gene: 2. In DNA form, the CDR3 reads TGTGCCAGCAGTTTAGGGACAGGGGGCTTAGATACGCAGTATTTT. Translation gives CASSLGTGGLDTQYF.

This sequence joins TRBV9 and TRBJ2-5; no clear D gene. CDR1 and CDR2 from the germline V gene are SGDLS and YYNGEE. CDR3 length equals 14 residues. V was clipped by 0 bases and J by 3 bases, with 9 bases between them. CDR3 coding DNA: TGTGCCAGCAGCGTAGGGACGGTAAAAGAGACCCAGTACTTC. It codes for CASSVGTVKETQYF.

CDR3 coding DNA: TGTGCCAGCACCCGACTGTCCTCCTACGAGCAGTACTTC. It yields the protein CASTRLSSYEQYF. The rearrangement links TRBV6-1 to TRBJ2-7; D ambiguous. CDR3 length equals 13 residues. The ends were cut back, 7 bases at V and 0 bases at J, with 10 bases in the middle. Germline V gives CDR1 MNHNS, CDR2 SASEGT.